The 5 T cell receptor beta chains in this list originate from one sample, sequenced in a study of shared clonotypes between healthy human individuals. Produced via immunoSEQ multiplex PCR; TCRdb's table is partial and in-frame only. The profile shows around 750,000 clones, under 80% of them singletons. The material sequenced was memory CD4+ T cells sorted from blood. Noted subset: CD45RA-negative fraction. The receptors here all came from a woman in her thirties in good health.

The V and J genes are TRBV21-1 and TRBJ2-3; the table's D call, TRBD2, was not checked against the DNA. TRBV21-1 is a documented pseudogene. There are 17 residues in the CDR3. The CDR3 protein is CASSIVRLAGSTDTQYF. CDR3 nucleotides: TGTGCCAGCAGCATCGTACGGCTTGCCGGGAGCACAGATACGCAGTATTTT.

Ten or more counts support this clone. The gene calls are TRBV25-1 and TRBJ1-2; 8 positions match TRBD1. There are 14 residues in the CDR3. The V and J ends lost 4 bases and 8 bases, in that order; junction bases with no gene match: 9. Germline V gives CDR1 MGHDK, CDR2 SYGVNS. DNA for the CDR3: TGTGCCAGCAGTGCGCTAGGGACAGGTGGGGGCTACACCTTC. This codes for CASSALGTGGGYTF.

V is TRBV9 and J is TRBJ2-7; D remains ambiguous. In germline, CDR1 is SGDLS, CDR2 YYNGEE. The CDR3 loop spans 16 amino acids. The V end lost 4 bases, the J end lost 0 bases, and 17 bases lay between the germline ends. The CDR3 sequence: CASSPLSADSSYEQYF. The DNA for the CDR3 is TGTGCCAGCAGCCCGTTGAGCGCTGATAGCTCCTACGAGCAGTACTTC. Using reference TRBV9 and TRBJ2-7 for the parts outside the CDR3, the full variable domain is DSGVTQTPKHLITATGQRVTLRCSPRSGDLSVYWYQQSLDQGLQFLIQYYNGEERAKGNILERFSAQQFPDLHSELNLSSLELGDSALYFCASSPLSADSSYEQYFGPGTRLTVT.

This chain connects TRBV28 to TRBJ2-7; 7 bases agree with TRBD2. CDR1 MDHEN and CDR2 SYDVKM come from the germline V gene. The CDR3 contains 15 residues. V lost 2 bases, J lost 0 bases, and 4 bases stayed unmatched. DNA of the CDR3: TGTGCCAGCAGTTTAGGCGGGAGCCTCTCCTACGAGCAGTACTTC. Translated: CASSLGGSLSYEQYF.

CDR3 protein: CASSGSSGRGFDTQYF. The CDR3 bases are TGTGCCAGCAGTGGGAGTAGCGGGAGAGGGTTCGATACGCAGTATTTT. This rearrangement joins TRBV28 to TRBJ2-3; 9 bases agree with TRBD2. The V gene's germline CDR1 is MDHEN and CDR2 SYDVKM. This CDR3 is built from 16 residues. With 5 bases clipped from V and 6 bases from J, the junction kept 12 bases outside the gene matches. Supplemented by reference TRBV28 and TRBJ2-3, the full variable domain reads DVKVTQSSRYLVKRTGEKVFLECVQDMDHENMFWYRQDPGLGLRLIYFSYDVKMKEKGDIPEGYSVSREKKERFSLILESASTNQTSMYLCASSGSSGRGFDTQYFGPGTRLTVL.